The 27 T cell receptor beta chains below were found in one sample sequenced in a study of cytomegalovirus exposure and HLA in healthy donors. The PCR had 60 Vbeta and 13 Jbeta primers. Using immunoSEQ multiplex PCR, the repertoire was profiled, and TCRdb retains in-frame clones only, with some absent. The sample consists of some 110,000 clones, 10% of them appearing once. The specimen was PBMCs. The receptors were sampled from a man aged 35 to 55 in good health and CMV-seropositive.

This clone was seen a few times. Other DNA sequences of this sample code for an identical CDR3. The chain is built from TRBV5-6 and TRBJ1-1; tentatively, D is TRBD1 (6 bases). The CDR3 is 13 amino acids. In germline, CDR1 is SGHDT, CDR2 YYEEEE. The V end lost 4 bases, the J end lost 11 bases, and 18 bases lay between the germline ends. CDR3 protein: CASSRVRTDVAFF. CDR3 coding DNA: TGTGCCAGCAGCAGGGTACGGACAGATGTTGCTTTCTTT.

This clone was detected a few times. The chain combines TRBV5-1 with TRBJ2-1; TRBD2 aligns across 10 bases. This CDR3 spans 15 amino acids. V shed 0 bases, J shed 8 bases, and the junction held 5 bases outside the gene matches. From germline, CDR1 is SGHRS and CDR2 YFSETQ. The DNA for the CDR3 is TGCGCCAGCAGCTTGGAGCGGGAGGGTTGGGATGAGCAGTTCTTC. It is translated as CASSLEREGWDEQFF. Complete variable domain (other parts from reference TRBV5-1 and TRBJ2-1): KAGVTQTPRYLIKTRGQQVTLSCSPISGHRSVSWYQQTPGQGLQFLFEYFSETQRNKGNFPGRFSGRQFSNSRSEMNVSTLELGDSALYLCASSLEREGWDEQFFGPGTRLTVL.

There are a few counts of this clone. The rearrangement links TRBV19 to TRBJ2-7, with a tentative D call TRBD2 (6 bases). Germline V gene sequence: CDR1 LNHDA, CDR2 SQIVND (reference sequence). The length of the CDR3 is 14 residues. Trimming cost V 4 bases and J 3 bases, with 13 bases left between them. The CDR3 DNA reads as TGTGCCAGTAGTAAACAGGCCGGGGGCTACGAGCAGTACTTC. The encoded protein is CASSKQAGGYEQYF.

The V and J genes are TRBV4-2 and TRBJ2-5, with a possible D match to TRBD2 (6 bases). This CDR3 is built from 16 residues. CDR1 is LGHNA, CDR2 YNFKEQ, per germline. V lost 0 bases and J lost 4, with 15 bases in between. CDR3 nucleotides: TGTGCCAGCAGCCAAGAAGGAGGAGCGGGCCCAGAGACCCAGTACTTC. This codes for CASSQEGGAGPETQYF.

Written as DNA, the CDR3 is TGTGCCACCGGGGTGGGGGCTCGAGAGACCCAGTACTTC. The encoded protein is CATGVGARETQYF. This chain links TRBV11-2 with TRBJ2-5; D perhaps matches TRBD1 (6 bases). Germline V gene data show CDR1 as SGHAT and CDR2 as FQNNGV. This CDR3 region has 13 residues. The germline V and J ends were trimmed by 10 bases and 4 bases, with 16 bases remaining between them.

The chain joins TRBV7-9 to TRBJ2-2, with TRBD1 matching 8 bases. Trimming cost V 5 bases and J 3 bases; bases outside gene matches: 5. This CDR3 has 15 residues. Germline CDR1 SEHNR, CDR2 FQNEAQ (reference sequence). The CDR3 protein is CASSIRQGYTGELFF. The DNA for the CDR3 is TGTGCCAGCAGCATTAGACAGGGGTACACCGGGGAGCTGTTTTTT.

This clone was detected only a few times. V gene TRBV5-1 combines with J gene TRBJ2-7; tentative D call: TRBD1 (5 bases). This CDR3 comprises 14 residues. Germline assignment: CDR1 SGHRS and CDR2 YFSETQ. Trimming stripped 4 bases from V and 2 bases from J, with 13 bases between. In DNA form, the CDR3 reads TGCGCCAGCAGCACGACAGAAGGAGCCTACGAGCAGTACTTC. The encoded protein is CASSTTEGAYEQYF.

In this sample, this clone turned up a few times. This rearrangement joins TRBV18 to TRBJ2-6, with 9 bases lining up with TRBD2. V trimming: 6 bases; J trimming: 1 base; junction bases outside the gene matches: 7. The CDR3 length is 17 residues. Germline lookup yields CDR1 KGHSH and CDR2 LQKENI. The CDR3 nucleotides read TGTGCCAGCTCCCGTGGGACTAGCACTTCTGGGGCCAACGTCCTGACTTTC. Protein product: CASSRGTSTSGANVLTF.

In this sample, this clone turned up a few times. Written as DNA, the CDR3 is TGTGCCTGGACGACAGGGGAAACTGGGGCCAACGTCCTGACTTTC. This codes for CAWTTGETGANVLTF. The V gene is TRBV30, the J gene TRBJ2-6, with 8 positions matching TRBD1. V shed 4 bases, J shed 2 bases, and the junction held 4 bases outside the gene matches. The CDR3 consists of 15 residues. Per germline, CDR1 GTSNPN and CDR2 SVGIG (reference sequence).

The chain carries TRBV19 and TRBJ2-7; TRBD2 matches 11 bases. Trimming removed 6 bases from V and 5 bases from J; junction bases left unmatched: 9. The CDR3 has 15 residues. Germline CDR1 reads LNHDA; CDR2 reads SQIVND (reference sequence). This CDR3 is CASSALAGGSNEQYF. In DNA form, the CDR3 reads TGTGCCAGTAGCGCCCTAGCGGGAGGCAGCAACGAGCAGTACTTC.

This clone was counted only a few times. This sequence joins TRBV10-2 and TRBJ2-7; TRBD2 matches at 12 bases. Germline V gives CDR1 WSHSY, CDR2 SAAADI. The trim removed 0 bases at V and 6 bases at J, leaving 9 bases unmatched. The CDR3 has 17 residues. The CDR3 DNA reads TGCGCCAGCAGTGAGTCAAGGCTAGCGGGAGGGTTGGGCGAGCAGTACTTC. Translated: CASSESRLAGGLGEQYF.

This clone was counted only a few times. The CDR3 DNA sequence: TGTGCCAGCAGCTTATTCGGGGGGCAGGGACCCAATCAGCCCCAGCATTTT. Encoded protein: CASSLFGGQGPNQPQHF. The chain uses TRBV7-2 and TRBJ1-5, with D tentatively TRBD1 (6 bases). Trimming shortened V by 2 bases and J by 3 bases, and 17 bases separated the two germline ends. The CDR3 has 17 residues. From germline, CDR1 is SGHTA and CDR2 FQGNSA.

This clone appeared many times. This chain joins TRBV9 and TRBJ1-1, with D unclear. Germline assignment: CDR1 SGDLS and CDR2 YYNGEE. The CDR3 is 15 residues long. The V gene lost 2 bases and the J gene lost 3 bases, with 14 bases spanning the gap. The CDR3 protein is CASSVSDSRYTEAFF. The CDR3, as DNA: TGTGCCAGCAGCGTTTCCGATTCGAGGTACACTGAAGCTTTCTTT.

This clone was picked up a small number of times. The chain uses TRBV4-1 and TRBJ2-6; 7 nucleotides agree with TRBD1. CDR1 and CDR2 (germline): MGHRA, YSYEKL. The trim removed 1 base at V and 0 bases at J, leaving 12 bases unmatched. This CDR3 region has 20 residues. The CDR3 loop is CASSQASASRGTSGANVLTF. In DNA, the CDR3 is TGCGCCAGCAGCCAAGCCTCGGCGTCCAGGGGGACCTCTGGGGCCAACGTCCTGACTTTC.

This clone was seen a handful of times. The gene calls are TRBV10-3 and TRBJ2-5; TRBD1 aligns across 9 bases. The ends lost 5 bases at V and 5 bases at J; junction bases unmatched: 9. This CDR3 has 15 amino acids. Germline loops: CDR1 ENHRY, CDR2 SYGVKD. The CDR3 protein is CAISPGQGRGETQYF. The DNA of the CDR3 is TGTGCCATCAGTCCGGGACAGGGAAGGGGGGAGACCCAGTACTTC.

J is TRBJ2-3 and V is TRBV5-1, with 11 bases matching TRBD2. J lost 0 bases, V lost 4 bases, and 4 bases had no gene match. The CDR3 runs 16 residues. CDR1 SGHRS and CDR2 YFSETQ come from the germline V gene. The CDR3 sequence: CASSGRLAGSTDTQYF. In DNA, the CDR3 is TGCGCCAGCAGCGGAAGACTAGCGGGAAGCACAGATACGCAGTATTTT.

This clone was seen a few times. The chain recombines TRBV6-6 with TRBJ2-3; weak D call: TRBD2 (6 bases). The length of the CDR3 is 14 residues. Deletions cut 4 bases from V and 7 bases from J, with 15 bases between. In germline, CDR1 is MNHNY, CDR2 SVGAGI (reference sequence). The CDR3 nucleotides are TGTGCCAGCAGTTCCCTGCCGGAGGGTAATACGCAGTATTTT. It translates to CASSSLPEGNTQYF.

The genes are TRBV9 and TRBJ2-5; 8 bases match TRBD2. J was trimmed by 4 bases and V by 4 bases; bases with no gene match: 12. Germline CDR1 and CDR2: SGDLS and YYNGEE. CDR3 size: 16 residues. Written as DNA, the CDR3 is TGTGCCAGCAGCCCCCGGGTAGCGGGAAACTTAGAGACCCAGTACTTC. Translating gives CASSPRVAGNLETQYF. Based on the CDR3 plus reference TRBV9 and TRBJ2-5, the full variable domain is DSGVTQTPKHLITATGQRVTLRCSPRSGDLSVYWYQQSLDQGLQFLIQYYNGEERAKGNILERFSAQQFPDLHSELNLSSLELGDSALYFCASSPRVAGNLETQYFGPGTRLLVL.

The chain carries TRBV4-1 and TRBJ1-4, with D hard to call. The CDR3 covers 12 residues. Germline CDR1 and CDR2: MGHRA and YSYEKL. The V gene lost 3 bases and the J gene lost 8 bases, with 7 bases spanning the gap. The CDR3 sequence is CASSHLKEKLFF. DNA of the CDR3: TGCGCCAGCAGCCACCTTAAAGAAAAACTGTTTTTT.

This clone was seen at least ten times. The rearrangement uses TRBV6-5 and TRBJ1-1; D perhaps matches TRBD1 (6 bases). The CDR3 loop spans 14 amino acids. V lost 5 bases to trimming and J lost 5 bases, with 15 bases between them. CDR1 MNHEY and CDR2 SVGAGI come from the germline V gene. The CDR3 loop reads CASSGSDSGTEAFF. In DNA, the CDR3 is TGTGCCAGCAGTGGTTCGGACAGTGGGACTGAAGCTTTCTTT.

The chain combines TRBV14 with TRBJ1-2, with 7 nucleotides matching TRBD1. V lost 1 base and J lost 7; bases outside the gene matches: 3. Germline assignment: CDR1 SGHDN and CDR2 FVKESK. The CDR3 runs 13 residues. The CDR3 DNA is TGTGCCAGCAGCCAAGCTAGGGGGCTTGGCTACACCTTC. Translating gives CASSQARGLGYTF.

V is TRBV5-1 and J is TRBJ2-3; 9 bases align to TRBD2. Germline lookup yields CDR1 SGHRS and CDR2 YFSETQ. Trimming at V came to 0 bases and at J to 2 bases, leaving 4 bases not matched to a gene. The CDR3 spans 16 residues. Here the CDR3 reads CASSLELAGVTDTQYF. CDR3 bases: TGCGCCAGCAGCTTGGAACTAGCGGGCGTCACAGATACGCAGTATTTT.

The J gene is TRBJ2-2, the V gene TRBV28, with D possibly being TRBD1 (6 bases). Germline CDR1 and CDR2: MDHEN and SYDVKM. This CDR3 has 15 amino acids. Trimming took 7 bases from V and 5 from J, leaving 17 bases between them. CDR3 in amino acids: CASTPSQGWTGELFF. CDR3 DNA sequence: TGTGCCAGCACTCCTTCACAGGGTTGGACCGGGGAGCTGTTTTTT. Together with reference TRBV28 and TRBJ2-2, the CDR3 gives the full variable domain: DVKVTQSSRYLVKRTGEKVFLECVQDMDHENMFWYRQDPGLGLRLIYFSYDVKMKEKGDIPEGYSVSREKKERFSLILESASTNQTSMYLCASTPSQGWTGELFFGEGSRLTVL.

The chain links TRBV27 to TRBJ1-5; 8 positions agree with TRBD1. There are 14 residues in the CDR3. Germline values: CDR1 MNHEY, CDR2 SMNVEV (reference sequence). J lost 7 bases, V lost 8 bases, and 10 bases had no gene match. The CDR3 DNA is TGTGCCAGCCGGCCCGGACAGGGTGAGCAGCCCCAGCATTTT. It specifies CASRPGQGEQPQHF.

This clone appeared a few times. The chain uses TRBV5-1 and TRBJ2-7; 9 nucleotides match TRBD1. The CDR3 has 15 amino acids. V lost 3 bases to trimming and J lost 6 bases; unmatched junction nucleotides: 10. Germline values: CDR1 SGHRS, CDR2 YFSETQ. CDR3 sequence reads: CASSWSGQGEGEQYF. In nucleotides, the CDR3 is TGCGCCAGCAGCTGGTCGGGACAGGGAGAGGGCGAGCAGTACTTC. Full variable domain (rest looked up from reference TRBV5-1 and TRBJ2-7): KAGVTQTPRYLIKTRGQQVTLSCSPISGHRSVSWYQQTPGQGLQFLFEYFSETQRNKGNFPGRFSGRQFSNSRSEMNVSTLELGDSALYLCASSWSGQGEGEQYFGPGTRLTVT.

This clone was seen a handful of times. V and J are TRBV6-5 and TRBJ2-1; possibly TRBD2 for D (5 bases). Germline lookup yields CDR1 MNHEY and CDR2 SVGAGI. Trimming removed 6 bases at V and 8 bases at J, with 14 bases between. The CDR3 length is 13 residues. DNA of the CDR3: TGTGCCAGCAGCTCCCCGGGGAGCTATGAGCAGTTCTTC. Translation: CASSSPGSYEQFF.

This chain connects TRBV5-1 to TRBJ2-5; 11 positions agree with TRBD2. CDR3 length: 17 residues. CDR1 and CDR2 (germline): SGHRS, YFSETQ. After removal of 4 bases from V and 4 bases from J, the junction contained 12 bases not matched to a gene. This chain's CDR3 is CASSDNLAGGMVETQYF. The CDR3 DNA sequence: TGCGCCAGCAGCGACAATCTAGCGGGAGGCATGGTAGAGACCCAGTACTTC.